Listed here are 2 T cell receptor beta chains from one sample, sequenced in a study of molecular identifiers for immune sequencing clone quantification. TCRdb reprocessed the PCR reads with MiXCR, giving one entry per CDR3 protein. The table shows 400,000 to 600,000 distinct CDR3 sequences, with about 20% occurring only once. The sequenced sample consisted of naive CD8+ T cells from blood, with Jurkat cell RNA spiked in. The subset is: FACS-sorted CD8+CD4-CCR7+CD45RA+ naive T cells. The receptors originated from a human donor in good health. Some libraries in this study had Jurkat cell RNA spiked in.

A remark on this clonotype: It may be a read error: a sequence one base away is much more abundant. The chain couples TRBV5-1 to TRBJ2-7; D is possibly TRBD2 (6 bases). CDR1 SGHRS and CDR2 YFSETQ come from the germline V gene. Trimming removed 0 bases at V and 5 bases at J, with 12 bases between. This CDR3 spans 14 amino acids. DNA for the CDR3: TGCGCCAGCAGCTTGGAGAGCCCGGGAGACGAGCAGTACTTC. Amino acid sequence: CASSLESPGDEQYF.

Details on this clonotype: A much more abundant neighbour one base away suggests this may be a read error. This chain joins TRBV6-2 or TRBV6-3 and TRBJ1-1; 9 bases are a match to TRBD1. CDR3 length equals 15 residues. From germline, CDR1 is MNHEY and CDR2 SVGEGT. The CDR3 nucleotides read TGTGCCAGCAATTACCGGGACAGGGTGTTCACTGAAGCTTCCTTT. Amino acid sequence: CASNYRDRVFTEASF.